These 18 T cell receptor beta chains originate from one sample sequenced in a study of blood T cell repertoires in COVID-19. TCRdb's table, derived via immunoSEQ multiplex PCR, lists solely in-frame clones and lacks some. Here the sample spans approximately 230,000 clones, about 91% being singletons. Input material: peripheral blood. The receptors derive from a young woman with COVID-19, enrolled during active disease.

This clone was counted between two and nine times. The chain combines TRBV28 with TRBJ1-6; TRBD1 might be the D (6 bases). Germline assignment: CDR1 MDHEN and CDR2 SYDVKM. The V end lost 6 bases, the J end lost 6 bases, and 12 bases lay between the germline ends. This CDR3 spans 14 amino acids. The CDR3 sequence is CASSTDSFNSPLHF. CDR3 DNA sequence: TGTGCCAGCAGCACGGACAGCTTTAATTCACCCCTCCACTTT.

The chain carries TRBV19 and TRBJ1-1; D possibly corresponds to TRBD1 (6 bases). CDR3 length: 12 amino acids. CDR1 and CDR2 (germline): LNHDA, SQIVND (reference sequence). V lost 6 bases and J 2 bases, leaving 7 bases between the germline ends. CDR3 coding DNA: TGTGCCAGTAGGGGACAAAACACTGAAGCTTTCTTT. Translating gives CASRGQNTEAFF.

This chain joins TRBV24-1 and TRBJ1-1; 10 nucleotides line up with TRBD1. The CDR3 runs 15 residues. Per germline, CDR1 KGHDR and CDR2 SFDVKD. V dropped 3 bases and J dropped 11; count of bases not matched to a gene: 11. Here the CDR3 DNA reads TGTGCCACCAGTGATACGGGGACAGGGGTCCTGGGGGCTTTCTTT. Amino acids: CATSDTGTGVLGAFF.

The chain uses TRBV5-4 and TRBJ2-7; tentatively, D is TRBD1 (6 bases). The CDR3 is made up of 13 amino acids. Germline V gives CDR1 SGHNT, CDR2 YYREEE (reference sequence). V lost 4 bases and J 2 bases, leaving 10 bases between the germline ends. CDR3 nucleotide sequence: TGTGCCAGCAGCAGGCAGGGGACCTACGAGCAGTACGTC. Its protein product is CASSRQGTYEQYV.

The chain has TRBV4-2 and TRBJ2-7; D is ambiguous. Trimming took off 5 bases at V and 0 bases at J, with 2 bases between the two ends. CDR3 length: 11 residues. Germline CDR1 reads LGHNA; CDR2 reads YNFKEQ. The DNA for the CDR3 is TGTGCCAGCAGCTACTCCTACGAGCAGTACTTC. Residues: CASSYSYEQYF.

This chain connects TRBV10-2 to TRBJ2-1; D call uncertain. In germline, CDR1 is WSHSY, CDR2 SAAADI. The CDR3 consists of 11 residues. Trimming stripped 6 bases from V and 6 bases from J, with 6 bases between. Here the CDR3 reads CASSGVNEQFF. CDR3 DNA sequence: TGCGCCAGCAGCGGAGTCAATGAGCAGTTCTTC.

The chain combines TRBV6-6 with TRBJ2-7, with TRBD1 matching 8 bases. V lost 5 bases to trimming and J lost 2 bases; unmatched junction nucleotides: 11. The CDR3 runs 16 residues. CDR1 MNHNY and CDR2 SVGAGI come from the germline V gene (reference sequence). The CDR3 protein is CASSSTTGQVPYEQYF. The CDR3 nucleotides read TGTGCCAGCAGTAGTACGACGGGACAGGTACCCTACGAGCAGTACTTC.

This chain joins TRBV5-4 and TRBJ1-4, with D uncertain. CDR3 length: 16 residues. Per the germline V gene, CDR1 is SGHNT and CDR2 is YYREEE (reference sequence). Trimming took 4 bases from V and 6 from J, leaving 19 bases between them. The CDR3 DNA reads as TGTGCCAGCAGCCACTCGGAGTGGGTAGAAGATGAAAAACTGTTTTTT. Amino acids: CASSHSEWVEDEKLFF. Filled out from reference TRBV5-4 and TRBJ1-4, the complete variable domain reads ETGVTQSPTHLIKTRGQQVTLRCSSQSGHNTVSWYQQALGQGPQFIFQYYREEENGRGNFPPRFSGLQFPNYSSELNVNALELDDSALYLCASSHSEWVEDEKLFFGSGTQLSVL.

Comments on this clone: This CDR3 is also generated by other DNA sequences in the sample. The rearrangement links TRBV27 to TRBJ2-2, with TRBD1 matching 8 bases. Per germline, CDR1 MNHEY and CDR2 SMNVEV (reference sequence). CDR3 length: 15 amino acids. With 6 bases clipped from V and 0 bases from J, the junction kept 3 bases outside the gene matches. Here the CDR3 reads CASRVQGANTGELFF. CDR3 in DNA: TGTGCCAGCAGGGTACAGGGGGCGAACACCGGGGAGCTGTTTTTT.

CDR3 residues: CASSLGTGFSYEQYV. CDR3 in DNA: TGTGCCAGCAGCTTAGGGACAGGGTTCTCCTACGAGCAGTACGTC. The chain is built from TRBV7-2 and TRBJ2-7; 8 nucleotides line up with TRBD1. V gave up 1 base and J gave up 0 bases; unmatched junction bases: 2. Germline CDR1 is SGHTA and CDR2 is FQGNSA. The CDR3 extends over 15 amino acids.

The chain combines TRBV5-1 with TRBJ2-5, with D maybe TRBD2 (5 bases). CDR1 SGHRS and CDR2 YFSETQ come from the germline V gene. CDR3 length: 17 amino acids. The ends were cut back, 9 bases at V and 4 bases at J, with 28 bases in the middle. The CDR3 bases are TGCGCCACCCGACCTGGCCCCGGGTCACTCGGAGGAGAGACCCAGTACTTC. It codes for CATRPGPGSLGGETQYF.

The gene calls are TRBV10-3 and TRBJ2-7, with a possible D match to TRBD2 (6 bases). The V end lost 0 bases, the J end lost 6 bases, and 21 bases lay between the germline ends. The CDR3 has 17 residues. CDR1 and CDR2 (germline): ENHRY, SYGVKD. CDR3 nucleotide sequence: TGTGCCATCAGTGAGTCGATGGTATCGGGAGTTATACGCGAGCAGTACGTC. It specifies CAISESMVSGVIREQYV.

The V and J genes are TRBV6-5 and TRBJ2-7; D is uncertain. V was clipped by 0 bases and J by 2 bases, with 11 bases between them. This CDR3 has 15 amino acids. CDR1 is MNHEY and CDR2 is SVGAGI in the germline V gene. CDR3 bases: TGTGCCAGCAGTTACTCGATACACAGAGCCTACGAGCAGTACTTC. This sequence encodes CASSYSIHRAYEQYF.

This clone was seen a single time. The J gene is TRBJ2-5, the V gene TRBV3-1 (or the pseudogene TRBV3-2); the D gene is possibly TRBD1 (7 bases). Deletions cut 4 bases from V and 2 bases from J, with 11 bases between. CDR3 length: 14 amino acids. Germline CDR1 is LGHDT and CDR2 is YNNKEL (reference sequence). CDR3 amino acids: CASSLGGQQETQYF. The CDR3 bases are TGTGCCAGCAGCCTGGGGGGACAGCAAGAGACCCAGTACTTC.

This rearrangement joins TRBV6-1 to TRBJ1-5; weak D call: TRBD1 (6 bases). Trimming pared 6 bases from V and 0 bases from J, leaving 9 bases between. CDR1 is MNHNS, CDR2 SASEGT, per germline. The CDR3 sequence is 14 residues long. CDR3 nucleotide sequence: TGTGCCAGCAGCCGGACAGATAGCAATCAGCCCCAGCATTTT. Its protein is CASSRTDSNQPQHF.

The J gene is TRBJ2-6, the V gene TRBV28; no definite D call. Trimming pared 7 bases from V and 2 bases from J, leaving 15 bases between. This CDR3 is built from 16 residues. Germline CDR1 is MDHEN and CDR2 is SYDVKM. The CDR3 reads CASTSPGSPGANVLTF. In DNA form, the CDR3 reads TGTGCCAGCACCTCACCAGGCTCCCCTGGGGCCAACGTCCTGACTTTC.

The chain employs TRBV5-4 and TRBJ2-2, with no clear D. CDR1 is SGHNT, CDR2 YYREEE, per germline (reference sequence). With 0 bases removed from V and 7 bases from J, the gap between germline ends came to 25 bases. This CDR3 has 19 residues. The CDR3 nucleotides are TGTGCCAGCAGCTTGGCCCTTGCTCCGCGTCAAACTGAAATCGGGGAGCTGTTTTTT. Residues: CASSLALAPRQTEIGELFF.

V is TRBV7-2 and J is TRBJ1-1, with D tentatively TRBD1 (5 bases). V lost 2 bases to trimming and J lost 5 bases, with 12 bases between them. This CDR3 is 14 amino acids long. Germline assignment: CDR1 SGHTA and CDR2 FQGNSA. Here the CDR3 reads CASSLSPGKTEAFF. The CDR3 coding sequence is TGTGCCAGCAGCTTATCTCCAGGGAAGACTGAAGCTTTCTTT.